This TCR beta chain originates from a study of T cell responses to AZD1222 COVID-19 vaccine (dated by TCRdb to about 2021). Looking at the study overall: TCR sequencing was performed for more than 230 trial participants, of whom roughly 200 were given two doses of AZD1222 and about 25 were given two doses of MenACWY control vaccine. Trial participants were enrolled into age subgroups of 18-55, 56-69 and 70-plus years, which contained around 150, 28 and 57 TCR-sequenced participants, respectively. The paper as a whole reports these results and caveats: Nearly half of unique spike-specific TCRs reportedly recognized epitopes outside regions mutated in the B.1.351 and B.1.1.7 variants. Conclusions about previously exposed vaccinees were limited because only six AZD1222 recipients were SARS-CoV-2 seropositive at baseline. Because no day 14 peak-response samples were available, the repertoires could be characterized only after the peak T cell response. Most participants were white British and females outnumbered males, and the authors suggested that clonal diversity may have been underestimated. The vaccine-associated CD4 TCRs covered the entire spike protein, and the dominant responses fell in regions 160-218 and 743-854. The 56-69-year group was small, and its depth increase did not reach significance, likely because of low power. After two AZD1222 doses, both the breadth and the depth of spike-specific TCRs were significantly higher than at day 0 and than in MenACWY recipients.

This clone was seen more than once but under ten times. Its antigen specificity is not known. Base qualities are not recorded, but no much larger clone differs from it by a single base. The time point label, as the study defines it: about 28 days (+/-7) after the second vaccine dose. The treatment or condition label for this specimen denotes: meningococcal conjugate vaccine given as trial control. The vaccinee samples were drawn from two UK trials, COV001 and COV002, one of which was a single-blind randomized controlled phase 2/3 trial testing AZD1222 (ChAdOx1 nCoV-19) in healthy adults. Trial participant PBMC samples were collected at day 0 and day 28 after the second dose for TCRbeta chain sequencing. The CDR3 regions of human TCRbeta chains were analyzed by immunosequencing. Turning to the authors' computational methods: TCRs in the repertoires were compared against a reference library of SARS-CoV-2-specific TCRs that had been generated with the MIRA antigen-specificity platform. Breadth was defined as the fraction of unique TCRs that were SARS-CoV-2-associated, and depth was defined as the fraction of total T cells that were SARS-CoV-2-associated. Using the MIRA data, every spike-specific TCR was mapped to the spike region that the TCR reacted to and assigned to either a CD4 or a CD8 class. Log10-transformed breadth and depth values were compared by one-way ANOVA with Sidak's multiple comparisons tests. TCRdb obtained this table from immuneACCESS and retained in-frame rearrangements with V and J assigned. These tables miss some clones; where compared with another copy, unresolved V genes account for less than half of the shortfall, and the remainder is unexplained. V, J and clone size were drawn from that table, and D and trimming were deduced from the DNA. This sample lists fewer than 200,000 clones; about 87% were detected once. The ten biggest clones cover roughly 4.3% of the sample.

V gives up 7 bases and J gives up 2 bases, and the segment between their germline ends measures 11 bases. The CDR3 numbers 12 residues from cysteine through phenylalanine. Only the CDR3 part of the read is kept: 36 bases, read in frame from the first base. Reading the germline V gene gives CDR1 SQVTM and CDR2 ANQGSEA. Specimen: peripheral blood, collected 28 days after the second dose of the MenACWY control vaccine. The sequence joins TRBV29-1 to TRBJ1-2; TRBD1 might be the D gene, on 6 matching bases. This receptor was obtained from an adult who received the MenACWY meningococcal vaccine as a control. The DNA sequence is as follows: TGCAGCGATTCGACAGGCAACTATGGCTACACCTTC. Translation gives CSDSTGNYGYTF.